These 21 T cell receptor beta chains came from one sample sequenced in a study of T cells of healthy individuals listed by TCRdb under 2018. The library was built by means of 5' RACE. Reads for this sample came from an Illumina MiSeq. Starting from the raw public reads, TCRdb applied fastp trimming at Q25, assembled clones with MiXCR and retained in-frame beta chains. Every entry covers one CDR3 protein and lists the most common genes and DNA from its rows. A total of more than 85,000 distinct CDR3 sequences appear in this sample, about 16% of them only once. The ten largest clones represent 6% to 8% of the sample. The receptors come from a human donor in good health.

The table lists this clonotype with a few counts. The chain joins TRBV18 to TRBJ2-1; 7 bases align to TRBD2. In germline, CDR1 is KGHSH, CDR2 LQKENI. V gave up 1 base and J gave up 4 bases; unmatched junction bases: 4. The CDR3 is made up of 15 amino acids. The CDR3 region has the DNA TGTGCCAGCTCACCACTCGGTAGCGGGTACAATGAGCAGTTCTTC. It translates to CASSPLGSGYNEQFF.

This clonotype was counted a few times. The V and J genes are TRBV25-1 and TRBJ2-1, with D unclear. CDR1 is MGHDK and CDR2 is SYGVNS in the germline V gene. The CDR3 length is 11 residues. The germline V and J ends were trimmed by 4 bases and 7 bases, with 5 bases remaining between them. CDR3 coding DNA: TGTGCCAGCAGTGTGGGGAATGAGCAGTTCTTC. Protein sequence: CASSVGNEQFF.

In its sample, this clonotype was seen a few times. This chain uses TRBV5-4 with TRBJ2-7; no firm D call. V was cut by 2 bases and J by 2 bases, with 8 bases left in between. The CDR3 is 13 residues long. Germline CDR1 SGHNT, CDR2 YYREEE (reference sequence). CDR3 bases: TGTGCCAGCAGCTTTAAGGGCACCTACGAGCAGTACTTC. This sequence encodes CASSFKGTYEQYF.

Turning to this clonotype: A much larger clone sits a single nucleotide away, making a read error possible. The chain recombines TRBV27 with TRBJ2-3, with 9 bases identical to TRBD1. This CDR3 has 15 residues. V lost 5 bases, J lost 2 bases, and 5 bases stayed unmatched. Germline CDR1 and CDR2: MNHEY and SMNVEV (reference sequence). The CDR3 bases are TGTGCCAGCAGTCGATGGACAGGGGTCACAGATACGCAGTATTTT. Translated, it gives CASSRWTGVTDTQYF.

This clonotype came up a few times. The chain employs TRBV7-2 and TRBJ2-7; TRBD2 agrees at 16 bases. V lost 0 bases to trimming and J lost 0 bases; unmatched junction nucleotides: 8. CDR1 is SGHTA, CDR2 FQGNSA, per germline. The CDR3 consists of 20 residues. Here the CDR3 reads CASSLASRGLAGGGSYEQYF. The CDR3, as DNA: TGTGCCAGCAGCTTAGCGTCGAGGGGACTAGCGGGAGGGGGCTCCTACGAGCAGTACTTC.

The chain joins TRBV4-3 to TRBJ1-1, with D possibly being TRBD1 (5 bases). Germline V gene data show CDR1 as LGHNA and CDR2 as YSLEER. V was cut by 1 base and J by 0 bases, with 12 bases left in between. CDR3 length equals 16 residues. The CDR3 is CASSQGPGALNTEAFF. The CDR3 region has the DNA TGCGCCAGCAGCCAAGGTCCCGGGGCTCTGAACACTGAAGCTTTCTTT.

This chain uses TRBV14 with TRBJ2-1; TRBD2 aligns across 7 bases. The CDR3 runs 16 residues. V lost 6 bases, J lost 7 bases, and 15 bases stayed unmatched. Germline CDR1 reads SGHDN; CDR2 reads FVKESK. The CDR3 nucleotides are TGTGCCAGCAGTCCCCTACTACGCGGGAGACCTAATGAGCAGTTCTTC. It translates to CASSPLLRGRPNEQFF.

The J gene is TRBJ2-1, the V gene TRBV20-1; maybe TRBD2 (5 bases). The CDR3 spans 11 residues. V gave up 3 bases and J gave up 7 bases, with 7 bases separating them. CDR1 and CDR2 from the germline V gene are DFQATT and SNEGSKA (reference sequence). The chain's CDR3 is CSASWRNEQFF. The CDR3 coding sequence is TGCAGTGCTAGTTGGAGGAATGAGCAGTTCTTC.

This chain joins TRBV12-3 or TRBV12-4 and TRBJ2-4, with D possibly being TRBD2 (7 bases). This CDR3 has 12 amino acids. V lost 5 bases to trimming and J lost 15 bases, with 17 bases between them. The CDR3 spells CASSPSGGAGYF. CDR3 nucleotide sequence: TGTGCCAGCAGTCCTAGTGGGGGGGCAGGGTACTTC.

V is TRBV28 and J is TRBJ1-5; no reliable D call. The CDR3 is made up of 19 amino acids. CDR1 MDHEN and CDR2 SYDVKM come from the germline V gene. V was pared by 4 bases and J by 0 bases, with 22 bases between. The DNA of the CDR3 is TGTGCCAGCAGTTCGGGCGAACGGCAACCATGGGATAGCAATCAGCCCCAGCATTTT. Translated: CASSSGERQPWDSNQPQHF.

V usage is TRBV20-1 and J usage is TRBJ2-3; 7 positions match TRBD2. Germline CDR1 reads DFQATT; CDR2 reads SNEGSKA (reference sequence). The CDR3 runs 14 residues. Losses at the gene ends were 3 bases for V and 1 base for J; bases not matched to a gene: 4. CDR3 DNA: TGCAGTGCTAGCGGCACTAGCGGCACAGATACGCAGTATTTT. Protein sequence: CSASGTSGTDTQYF.

This chain links TRBV28 with TRBJ2-1; TRBD1 aligns across 7 bases. Trimming took 6 bases from V and 5 from J; bases not matched to a gene: 7. The CDR3 totals 14 residues. CDR1 MDHEN and CDR2 SYDVKM come from the germline V gene. The CDR3 spells CASRPQGDDNEQFF. The CDR3 DNA reads TGTGCCAGCAGGCCCCAGGGGGACGACAATGAGCAGTTCTTC. Using reference TRBV28 and TRBJ2-1 for the parts outside the CDR3, the full variable domain is DVKVTQSSRYLVKRTGEKVFLECVQDMDHENMFWYRQDPGLGLRLIYFSYDVKMKEKGDIPEGYSVSREKKERFSLILESASTNQTSMYLCASRPQGDDNEQFFGPGTRLTVL.

This clonotype was picked up many times. The genes are TRBV5-1 and TRBJ2-7; D gene uncertain. In germline, CDR1 is SGHRS, CDR2 YFSETQ. V lost 4 bases, J lost 1 base, and 9 bases lay in between. The CDR3 is 13 residues long. CDR3 loop: CASSVPPSYEQYF. The CDR3 DNA reads as TGCGCCAGCAGCGTACCCCCGTCCTACGAGCAGTACTTC.

The chain couples TRBV4-2 to TRBJ2-7, with D perhaps TRBD1 or TRBD2 (5 bases each). Germline-derived CDR1 and CDR2 are LGHNA and YNFKEQ. The CDR3 runs 15 residues. Trimming cost V 0 bases and J 6 bases, with 15 bases left between them. The DNA of the CDR3 is TGTGCCAGCAGCCAAGATCTTGGGGGTCGGGGCGAGCAGTACTTC. Amino acid sequence: CASSQDLGGRGEQYF.

A note on this clonotype: The germline gene is not matched at one end of the junction; a read error may be the cause. The rearrangement joins TRBV6-6 to TRBJ2-1; D might be TRBD2 (6 bases). The germline gives CDR1 MNHNY, CDR2 SVGAGI (reference sequence). The CDR3 has 12 residues. The CDR3 DNA reads TGTGCCAGCAGTTACTCGCCAGCGGGTATCCTCTTC. Amino acids: CASSYSPAGILF.

This clonotype showed up many times. The V and J genes are TRBV28 and TRBJ2-7, with a weak D call TRBD1 (5 bases). CDR1 MDHEN and CDR2 SYDVKM come from the germline V gene. The CDR3 has 13 residues. Trimming shortened V by 7 bases and J by 4 bases, and 14 bases separated the two germline ends. The CDR3, as DNA: TGTGCCAGCACCTCCAGGGCCGGGTACGAGCAGTACTTC. Translated: CASTSRAGYEQYF.

This clonotype was found many times. The chain links TRBV6-2 or TRBV6-3 to TRBJ1-6, with no clear D. Germline CDR1 reads MNHEY; CDR2 reads SVGEGT. The CDR3 covers 15 residues. Deletions cut 7 bases from V and 5 bases from J, with 15 bases between. The CDR3 protein is CASTKTGRDNSPLHF. Here the CDR3 DNA reads TGTGCCAGCACCAAGACGGGGAGGGATAATTCACCCCTCCACTTT.

This clonotype was found many times. V and J are TRBV28 and TRBJ2-6; 8 nucleotides line up with TRBD1. The CDR3 sequence is 20 residues long. CDR1 MDHEN and CDR2 SYDVKM come from the germline V gene. The V segment lost 6 bases and the J segment 0 bases; nucleotides outside the gene matches: 16. The CDR3: CASRKLTGNRGDSGANVLTF. CDR3 in DNA: TGTGCCAGCAGAAAGCTTACGGGTAACAGGGGGGACTCTGGGGCCAACGTCCTGACTTTC.

This clonotype was detected only a few times. The chain couples TRBV28 to TRBJ2-3; 11 bases map to TRBD1. CDR3 size: 14 residues. Germline V gives CDR1 MDHEN, CDR2 SYDVKM. Trimming cost V 2 bases and J 9 bases; bases outside gene matches: 4. Here the CDR3 DNA reads TGTGCCAGCAGTTTAGGGGGGACAGGGGGGACGCAGTATTTT. It translates to CASSLGGTGGTQYF.

The sample holds many counts of this clonotype. V and J are TRBV4-2 and TRBJ1-3; 8 bases agree with TRBD1. Germline V gives CDR1 LGHNA, CDR2 YNFKEQ. The CDR3 is 15 amino acids. V lost 0 bases, J lost 4 bases, and 2 bases stayed unmatched. CDR3 sequence reads: CASSQEDREGNTIYF. In nucleotides, the CDR3 is TGTGCCAGCAGCCAAGAGGACAGGGAAGGAAACACCATATATTTT.

This clonotype occurred a few times. This chain uses TRBV28 with TRBJ2-1, with 7 positions matching TRBD1. Germline V CDR1 and CDR2: MDHEN, SYDVKM. This CDR3 has 16 amino acids. After removal of 8 bases from V and 0 bases from J, the junction contained 10 bases not matched to a gene. The CDR3 DNA sequence: TGTGCCAGCCCCCGCCCCGGGGACAGCTCCTACAATGAGCAGTTCTTC. Its translation: CASPRPGDSSYNEQFF.